This TCR beta chain was sequenced during a study of cytomegalovirus exposure and HLA in healthy donors. Libraries were prepared by immunoSEQ multiplex PCR; TCRdb keeps only in-frame clonotypes and omits some of them. The table has about 360,000 clones, more than 80% seen once. Per germline, CDR1 MNHEY and CDR2 SVGAGI. The V segment lost 6 bases and the J segment 6 bases; nucleotides outside the gene matches: 7. This CDR3 region has 15 residues. The sample comprised PBMCs. V gene TRBV6-5 combines with J gene TRBJ2-2, with 10 positions matching TRBD1. The receptor comes from a woman younger than 30 in good health and CMV-seronegative. The CDR3 region is CASRLDRGQAGELFF. The CDR3 nucleotides are TGTGCCAGCAGGCTCGACAGGGGGCAGGCCGGGGAGCTGTTTTTT.